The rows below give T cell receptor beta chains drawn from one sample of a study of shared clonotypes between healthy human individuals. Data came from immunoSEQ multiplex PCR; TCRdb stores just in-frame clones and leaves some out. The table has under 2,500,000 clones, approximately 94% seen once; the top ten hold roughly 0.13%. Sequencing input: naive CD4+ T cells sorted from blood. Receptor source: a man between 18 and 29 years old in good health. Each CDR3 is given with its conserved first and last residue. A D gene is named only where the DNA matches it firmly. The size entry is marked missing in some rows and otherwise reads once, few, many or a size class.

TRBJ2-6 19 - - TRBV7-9 CASSLVGSNRGSGANVLTF TGTGCCAGCAGCTTAGTGGGATCAAACCGGGGCTCTGGGGCCAACGTCCTGACTTTC
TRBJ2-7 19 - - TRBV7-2 CASSLGPHAPLGWTYEQYF TGTGCCAGCAGCTTAGGACCTCACGCCCCTTTGGGGTGGACCTACGAGCAGTACTTC
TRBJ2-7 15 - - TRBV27 CASSPTGGSVGEQYF TGTGCCAGCAGTCCCACCGGAGGTTCCGTTGGGGAGCAGTACTTC
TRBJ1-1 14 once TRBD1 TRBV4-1 CASSQVPGQGSAFF TGCGCCAGCAGCCAAGTGCCGGGACAGGGTTCAGCTTTCTTT
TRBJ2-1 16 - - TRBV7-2 CASSPPASLPYNEQFF TGTGCCAGCAGTCCCCCCGCCTCTTTGCCCTACAATGAGCAGTTCTTC
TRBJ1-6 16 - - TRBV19 CASSTTPPPGNSPLHF TGTGCCAGTAGTACAACTCCCCCTCCCGGGAATTCACCCCTCCACTTT
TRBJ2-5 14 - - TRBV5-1 CASSKLQESETQYF TGCGCCAGCAGCAAATTACAGGAATCGGAGACCCAGTACTTC
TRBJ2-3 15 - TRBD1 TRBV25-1 CASSGGQVLADTQYF TGTGCCAGCAGTGGTGGACAGGTCCTCGCAGATACGCAGTATTTT
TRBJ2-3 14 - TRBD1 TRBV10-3 CAIGQALGTDTQYF TGTGCCATCGGACAGGCACTGGGCACAGATACGCAGTATTTT
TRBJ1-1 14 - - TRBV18 CASSPHEGSTEAFF TGTGCCAGCTCACCACATGAAGGGAGCACTGAAGCTTTCTTT
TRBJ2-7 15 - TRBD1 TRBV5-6 CASRLKGTALYEQYF TGTGCCAGCAGGTTGAAGGGGACAGCCCTCTACGAGCAGTACTTC
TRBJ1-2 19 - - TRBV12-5 CASGPALSLLEGPNYGYTF TGTGCTAGTGGTCCCGCTCTAAGCCTCCTCGAGGGGCCTAACTATGGCTACACCTTC
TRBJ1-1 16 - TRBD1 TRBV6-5 CASSYSWTGANTEAFF TGTGCCAGCAGTTACTCCTGGACAGGGGCGAACACTGAAGCTTTCTTT
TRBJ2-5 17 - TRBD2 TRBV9 CASSVVGTSHRQETQYF TGTGCCAGCAGCGTAGTTGGGACTAGTCATCGCCAAGAGACCCAGTACTTC
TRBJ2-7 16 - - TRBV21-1 CASSRADRDLDHEQYF TGTGCCAGCAGCAGAGCGGACAGGGACCTGGATCACGAGCAGTACTTC
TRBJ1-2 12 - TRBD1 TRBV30 CACYRGLGGYTF TGTGCCTGTTACAGGGGGCTCGGTGGCTACACCTTC
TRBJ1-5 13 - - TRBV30 CAWSRGLDQPQHF TGTGCCTGGAGCCGGGGGCTGGATCAGCCCCAGCATTTT
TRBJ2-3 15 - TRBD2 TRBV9 CASSVGGAQTDTQYF TGTGCCAGCAGCGTCGGGGGGGCGCAAACAGATACGCAGTATTTT
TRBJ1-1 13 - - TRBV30 CAWNQGFATEAFF TGTGCCTGGAATCAGGGGTTTGCCACTGAAGCTTTCTTT
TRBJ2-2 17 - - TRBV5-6 CASSLGYRLGNTGELFF TGTGCCAGCAGCTTGGGGTACAGGCTAGGGAACACCGGGGAGCTGTTTTTT
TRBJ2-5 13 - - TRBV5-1 CASTRQDRETQYF TGCGCCAGCACGAGACAGGATCGAGAGACCCAGTACTTC
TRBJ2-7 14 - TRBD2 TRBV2 CASNGAGGSYEQYF TGTGCCAGCAATGGGGCGGGAGGGTCCTACGAGCAGTACTTC
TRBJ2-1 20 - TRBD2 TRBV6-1 CASSGQGEVTSGSTYNEQFF TGTGCCAGCAGTGGACAGGGGGAGGTAACTAGCGGGAGTACCTACAATGAGCAGTTCTTC
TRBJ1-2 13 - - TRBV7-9 CASRLTGTDGYTF TGTGCCAGCAGGCTAACCGGGACTGATGGCTACACCTTC
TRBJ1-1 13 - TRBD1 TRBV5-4 CASSEDRDTEAFF TGTGCCAGCAGCGAGGACAGGGACACTGAAGCTTTCTTT
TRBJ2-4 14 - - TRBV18 CASSPAGAKNIQYF TGTGCCAGCTCACCGGCGGGGGCCAAAAACATTCAGTACTTC
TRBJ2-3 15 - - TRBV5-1 CASSLGTHSTDTQYF TGCGCCAGCAGCTTAGGGACTCATAGCACAGATACGCAGTATTTT
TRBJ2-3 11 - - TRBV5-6 CASSRTDTQYF TGTGCCAGCAGCCGAACAGATACGCAGTATTTT
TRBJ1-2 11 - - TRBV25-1 CASSEDYGYTF TGTGCCAGCAGTGAAGACTATGGCTACACCTTC
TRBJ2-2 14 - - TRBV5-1 CASSSYVGTGELFF TGCGCCAGCAGCAGCTACGTCGGCACCGGGGAGCTGTTTTTT
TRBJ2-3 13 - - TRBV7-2 CASSSMTYYTQYF TGTGCCAGCAGCTCTATGACTTACTATACGCAGTATTTT
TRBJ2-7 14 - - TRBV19 CASRNQGISYEQYF TGTGCCAGTAGAAATCAGGGAATCTCCTACGAGCAGTACTTC
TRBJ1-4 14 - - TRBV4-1 CASSQYGTARKLFF TGCGCCAGCAGCCAGTACGGGACGGCTAGAAAACTGTTTTTT
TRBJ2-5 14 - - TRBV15 CATSREDSQETQYF TGTGCCACCAGCAGAGAGGACAGCCAAGAGACCCAGTACTTC
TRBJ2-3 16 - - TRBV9 CASSARFRGNADTQYF TGTGCCAGCAGCGCCCGTTTTCGGGGGAACGCAGATACGCAGTATTTT